This TCR beta chain was captured in a study of blood T cells in healthy people across ages. Isolated PBMCs totaled at least 6 million in each sample. For the second PCR, which ran for about 7 to 11 cycles, a sample-barcoded 5' primer and a J-beta primer mix were used. Every sample produced at least 2.5 million CDR3-containing paired-end reads. TCRdb fed the 5' RACE reads into MiXCR, producing one record per CDR3 protein. The profile shows 600,000 to 900,000 distinct CDR3 sequences, roughly 24% of them singletons. V lost 7 bases and J lost 2, with 17 bases in between. The CDR3 runs to 15 residues. Germline CDR1 and CDR2: MDHEN and SYDVKM. These records were also assigned to another study, of T cells of mothers and their children. That report notes: Similar thymic selection effects on TCR recombination output appear in pairs, both related and unrelated. Related mother and child pairs showed slightly greater overlap (not significant) than unrelated pairs did.

Sequencing input: blood. The V call is TRBV28, the J call TRBJ1-2; D gene unclear. This clonotype was sampled from a boy aged 5-17 years in good health. The CDR3 loop reads CASTLQTELNYGYTF. As DNA, the CDR3 is TGTGCCAGCACCCTACAAACAGAATTGAACTATGGCTACACCTTC.